This T cell receptor (beta chain) was found in a study of shared T cell receptors in the human thymus (dated by TCRdb to the early 2020s). Context from the whole study: The study investigated the way shared, self-reactive T-cell receptor alpha chains are produced in the human thymus.

From V the trimming removes 5 bases and from J it removes 0 bases, while the gene matches leave 7 bases of the junction unaccounted for. Its CDR3 holds 15 amino acids, cysteine through phenylalanine. Only CDR3 DNA remains: 45 bases, in frame from the first base. CDR1 is given as SGHDT and CDR2 as YYEEEE, both from the germline V gene. To note about this clone: No cognate antigen has been identified for it. Base qualities are missing; no much larger clone stands one base away.

Receptors were amplified or captured by the immunoSEQ multiplex PCR assay. What TCRdb holds here is the immuneACCESS table cut down to in-frame rearrangements. Part of the clones is not present; checked against another copy, under half of the missing clones reflect an unresolved V gene, and the others are unexplained. The sample table holds some 760,000 clones, of which 70% to 90% were seen once. The top ten constitute about 0.011% of the sample. These records were also assigned to another study, of human thymus T cells. The second study's paper adds: The donors were immunologically healthy infants in Finland who had open corrective cardiac surgery for congenital heart defects. Thymus tissue was collected as surgical resects that were removed during corrective cardiac surgery. Usage of V and J gene segments appeared to be biased in both the thymic and the peripheral blood repertoires. According to the related research, thymic TCR repertoires were highly overlapping among unrelated individuals. TCR alpha and beta repertoires from about 8 infant thymus samples and a few related peripheral blood samples were characterized in the study. Donor ages ranging from 7 to 244 days were recorded, and 5 or 6 male and a couple of female infants were included in the cohort. After being mechanically released from the tissue, thymocytes were kept at -70 degrees C in pellets of about 8.5-32 million cells. Genomic DNA was extracted from frozen cell pellets with a QIAsymphony instrument. The immunoSEQ multiplex PCR assay was used to amplify the TCRB and TCRAD loci from a standardized amount of quality-controlled genomic DNA. The amplicons covered the V(D)J region and were long enough to include the CDR3 and to identify the V and J genes. Through the commercial immunoSEQ service, the amplicons were sequenced on an Illumina platform. Primer bias and sequencing errors were corrected as previously described, and TCRAD and TCRB definitions were based on the IMGT database. Analysis of the repertoires was done with immunoSEQ Analyzer 3.0 and VDJTools and included basic statistics, V/J segment usage, diversity estimates, rarefaction and pairwise overlap. Chao1, ChaoE, Efron-Thisted, Shannon and inverse Simpson indices were used to estimate diversity, which was also estimated on datasets down-sampled to the smallest sample. Repertoire overlap was assessed by strict matching of CDR3 nucleotide sequence, V gene and J gene, and clustering was done by Jaccard-based multidimensional scaling. On average, roughly 800,000 unique TCRB clonotypes were obtained from thymus samples, compared with around 78,000 from blood samples.

Here the chain combines TRBV5-6 and TRBJ2-7, and TRBD1 matches 8 of the central bases. Sequenced material: thymocytes. This clonotype was obtained from a girl less than two years old with a congenital heart defect. Donor details come from another sample of the same person, matched by shared clones. CDR3 reads: CASRHRDRSSYEQYF. Here is the DNA: TGTGCCAGCAGGCACCGGGACAGGAGCTCCTACGAGCAGTACTTC.